The clone carrying this T cell receptor (beta chain) came up many times. What it binds is not known. These data are taken from a study of T-cell reconstitution after alpha-beta-depleted transplantation in children. Study-wide results and limits: In some patients, recipient T cells and intrathymic progenitors surviving conditioning explained high day-60 diversity. Several hundred rapidly expanded clones from non-depleted graft cells reportedly supplied alpha-beta T cells about two months post-transplant. T-cell counts and diversity at one year following transplant were attributed mainly to newly produced T cells.

TCRbeta library construction was performed incorporating unique molecular identifiers. TCRdb used MiXCR to reprocess the PCR reads, holding one entry per CDR3 protein. The sample has roughly 250,000 distinct CDR3 sequences, less than 9% seen once. The CDR3 covers 17 residues. The V gene's germline CDR1 is SGHVS and CDR2 FNYEAQ. The ends lost 5 bases at V and 4 bases at J; junction bases unmatched: 11. The receptor was derived from a male patient between 10 and 17 years old who had a stem cell transplant for acute lymphoblastic leukemia, so the T cells may come from the graft donor. This chain links TRBV7-6 with TRBJ2-6, with 7 nucleotides matching TRBD1. The sequences come from PBMCs, mostly from graft donor cells, collected 180 days after TCRalphabeta/CD19-depleted stem cell transplant. Here the CDR3 DNA reads TGTGCCAGCAGCCGACCTTTTGACAGGGCCGGGGCCAACGTCCTGACTTTC. Its protein product is CASSRPFDRAGANVLTF.